The source of this T cell receptor beta chain is a study of blood T cell repertoires in COVID-19. As for the study in general: Sources were T cells, B-cell-depleted T cells, or PBMCs; the material itself was cDNA or gDNA.

V lost 2 bases and J lost 1; bases outside the gene matches: 4. The germline gives CDR1 ENHRY, CDR2 SYGVKD. The CDR3 is 16 amino acids. Original data processing: Nucleated cell counts were estimated from reference gene primer amplification. Method: immunoSEQ multiplex PCR; TCRdb's copy keeps in-frame clones and lacks some. The V and J calls and clone size are taken from that table; D and trimming were inferred from the DNA. The top ten clones hold under 0.9% of a sample with hundreds of thousands of clones, roughly nine tenths of them seen once. The sequence derives from a middle-aged man with acute or convalescent COVID-19. The sequencing sample was made of peripheral blood. The chain recombines TRBV10-3 with TRBJ1-5; 8 bases agree with TRBD1. This CDR3 is CAISEDRGRSNQPQHF. CDR3 sequence (DNA): TGTGCCATCAGTGAGGACAGGGGCAGAAGCAATCAGCCCCAGCATTTT.